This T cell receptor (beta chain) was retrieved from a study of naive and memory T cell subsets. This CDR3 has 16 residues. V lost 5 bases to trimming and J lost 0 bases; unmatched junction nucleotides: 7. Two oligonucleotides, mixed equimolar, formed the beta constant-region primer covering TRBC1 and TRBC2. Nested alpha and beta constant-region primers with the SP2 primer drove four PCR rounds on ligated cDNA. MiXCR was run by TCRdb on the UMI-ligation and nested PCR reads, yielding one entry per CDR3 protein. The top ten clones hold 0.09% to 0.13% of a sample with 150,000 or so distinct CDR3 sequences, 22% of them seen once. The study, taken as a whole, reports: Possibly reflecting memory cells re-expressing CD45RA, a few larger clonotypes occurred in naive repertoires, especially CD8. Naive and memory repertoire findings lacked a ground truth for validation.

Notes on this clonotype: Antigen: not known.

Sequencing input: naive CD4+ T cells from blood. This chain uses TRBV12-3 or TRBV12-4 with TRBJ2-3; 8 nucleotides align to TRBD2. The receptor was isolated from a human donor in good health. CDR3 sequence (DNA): TGTGCCAGCAGTCCCTGGGTAGCGGGAAGCACAGATACGCAGTATTTT. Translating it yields CASSPWVAGSTDTQYF.